This is a list of T cell receptor beta chains from one sample in a study of T cells expressing NK-cell markers. TCRdb processed the 5' RACE reads again and assigns one entry to each CDR3 protein, with no DNA. Here the sample table reports roughly 430,000 distinct CDR3 sequences. The sequenced material came from blood T cells: a sorted CD56 or NKG2C T cell subset, CD4+ or CD8+ T cells, or bulk PBMC T cells (not recorded which). These receptors all come from a woman aged 18 to 75 in good health. Each CDR3 is given with its conserved first and last residue. The order of the fields is V gene, J gene, CDR3 protein.

TRBV7-9	TRBJ2-3	CASSLEIGEGTDTQYF
TRBV2	TRBJ1-2	CASSDGTMPNYGYTF
TRBV12-3/TRBV12-4	TRBJ2-7	CASRGDYEQYF
TRBV29-1	TRBJ2-1	CSVAMASGGPEQFF
TRBV20-1	TRBJ2-3	CSARKGTSGVIDTQYF
TRBV4-1	TRBJ2-3	CASSQGTSGQDTQYF
TRBV6-1	TRBJ2-7	CASRKTGTWPYEQYF
TRBV7-2	TRBJ2-3	CASSLQHLGRHTDTQYF
TRBV9	TRBJ2-7	CASSVGHASGVPYF
TRBV12-3/TRBV12-4	TRBJ2-7	CASSQTGTSGYEQYF
TRBV12-3/TRBV12-4	TRBJ2-2	CAGNRGTGELFF
TRBV28	TRBJ2-7	CASSPRDRPILEQYF
TRBV12-3/TRBV12-4	TRBJ2-3	CASSWGQTDTQYF
TRBV4-2	TRBJ2-5	CASTSLVGETQYF
TRBV6-1	TRBJ1-5	CASSLGRSQPQHF
TRBV7-6	TRBJ2-1	CASSLGARSSYNEQFF
TRBV7-2	TRBJ2-1	CASSNGLGSNEQFF
TRBV9	TRBJ2-2	CASSVVAGGTGELFF
TRBV7-8	TRBJ2-1	CASSLNHAGVPYNEQFF
TRBV4-3	TRBJ1-6	CASSARQGTVSPLHF
TRBV29-1	TRBJ2-5	CSVERVAGHYQETQYF
TRBV24-1	TRBJ2-1	CATSDLANEQFF
TRBV7-9	TRBJ1-2	CASSLEDSRGYTF
TRBV9	TRBJ1-1	CASSVSATEAFF
TRBV24-1	TRBJ2-1	CATGTSGGYNEQFF
TRBV7-2	TRBJ2-2	CASSLGAGITGELFF
TRBV6-5	TRBJ1-2	CASSGQGRGYTF